A selection of T cell receptor beta chains follows, all from one sample in a study of technical replicates of blood from several donors. Clones were sequenced by immunoSEQ multiplex PCR, and TCRdb holds only the in-frame ones, with some missing. The data hold some 80,000 clones, with around 96% observed a single time. The sequenced sample consisted of T cells isolated from PBMCs. These receptors came from a human donor in good health. CDR3s include the opening cysteine and the closing phenylalanine or tryptophan. The order of the fields is J gene, D gene, clone size, V gene, CDR3 DNA, CDR3 protein. D genes are given only for firm matches. Part of the rows lack a size; the others show once, few, many or a class for expanded clones.

>TRBJ2-7|.|.|TRBV2
TGTGCCAGCATAACCGGCGAGCAGTACTTC
CASITGEQYF
>TRBJ1-1|TRBD1|.|TRBV28
TGTGCCAGCAGCGCCGGGACAGGGGAGCTCGCTGAAGCTTTCTTT
CASSAGTGELAEAFF
>TRBJ2-5|.|.|TRBV29-1
TGCAGCGTTCGACCTTGGGGCGGGATAGAGACCCAGTACTTC
CSVRPWGGIETQYF
>TRBJ2-7|.|.|TRBV18
TGTGCCAGCTCACCTTCGACTACCTCTTACGAGCAGTACTTC
CASSPSTTSYEQYF
>TRBJ2-7|.|.|TRBV7-9
TGTGCCAGCAGCTTAGTACTCCGTTACGAGCAGTACTTC
CASSLVLRYEQYF
>TRBJ1-5|.|.|TRBV19
TGTGCCAGTAGTCCAGGATCCAATCAGCCCCAGCATTTT
CASSPGSNQPQHF
>TRBJ2-3|.|once|TRBV6-5
TGTGCCAGCAGGGACAGAACTTCCACAGATACGCAGTATTTT
CASRDRTSTDTQYF
>TRBJ2-1|TRBD1|.|TRBV7-9
TGTGCCAGCAACCTACAGGGGGTCCCTCCCTACAATGAGCAGTTCTTC
CASNLQGVPPYNEQFF
>TRBJ1-5|.|.|TRBV6-5
TGTGCCAGCAGCGGGGTGAGCAATCAGCCCCAGCATTTT
CASSGVSNQPQHF
>TRBJ1-1|.|once|TRBV7-3
TGTGCCAGCAGCACCCAAACAGGAACTGAAGCTTTCTTT
CASSTQTGTEAFF
>TRBJ1-1|TRBD1|once|TRBV28
TGTGCCAGCAGGACAGGGCCAGCAGTAAATGAAGCTTTCTTT
CASRTGPAVNEAFF
>TRBJ1-2|.|.|TRBV7-2
TGTGCCAGCAGCTTAGGGTGGGACACCTATGGCTACACCTTC
CASSLGWDTYGYTF
>TRBJ2-3|TRBD2|.|TRBV9
TGTGCCAGCAGCCCGCGGACTAGCGGGACGACAGATACGCAGTATTTT
CASSPRTSGTTDTQYF